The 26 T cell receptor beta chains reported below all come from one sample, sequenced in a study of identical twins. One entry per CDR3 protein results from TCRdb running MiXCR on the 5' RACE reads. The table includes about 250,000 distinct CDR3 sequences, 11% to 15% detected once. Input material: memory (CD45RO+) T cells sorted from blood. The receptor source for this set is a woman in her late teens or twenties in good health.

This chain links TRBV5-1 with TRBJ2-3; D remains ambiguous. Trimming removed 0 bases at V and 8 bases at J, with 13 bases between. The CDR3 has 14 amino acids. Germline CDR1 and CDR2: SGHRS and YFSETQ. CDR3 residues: CASSLGEGVVTQYF. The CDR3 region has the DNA TGCGCCAGCAGCTTGGGAGAAGGAGTGGTTACGCAGTATTTT.

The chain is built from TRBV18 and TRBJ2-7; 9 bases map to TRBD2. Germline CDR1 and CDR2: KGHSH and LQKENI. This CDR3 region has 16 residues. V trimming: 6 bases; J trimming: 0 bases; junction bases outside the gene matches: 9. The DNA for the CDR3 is TGTGCCAGCTCCGCGGCTAGCGGGGCTAGCTCCTACGAGCAGTACTTC. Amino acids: CASSAASGASSYEQYF. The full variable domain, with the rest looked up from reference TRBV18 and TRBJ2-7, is NAGVMQNPRHLVRRRGQEARLRCSPMKGHSHVYWYRQLPEEGLKFMVYLQKENIIDESGMPKERFSAEFPKEGPSILRIQQVVRGDSAAYFCASSAASGASSYEQYFGPGTRLTVT.

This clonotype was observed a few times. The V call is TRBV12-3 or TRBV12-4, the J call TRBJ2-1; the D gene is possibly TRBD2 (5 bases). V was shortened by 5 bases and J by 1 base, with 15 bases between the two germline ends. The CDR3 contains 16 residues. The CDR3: CASSPLAGVSYNEQFF. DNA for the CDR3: TGTGCCAGCAGTCCCCTTGCCGGGGTATCCTACAATGAGCAGTTCTTC.

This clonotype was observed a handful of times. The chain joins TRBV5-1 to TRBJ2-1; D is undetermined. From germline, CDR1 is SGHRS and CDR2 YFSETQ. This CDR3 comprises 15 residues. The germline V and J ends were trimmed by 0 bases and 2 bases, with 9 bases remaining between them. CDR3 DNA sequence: TGCGCCAGCAGCTTGGGACGCACGACCTACAATGAGCAGTTCTTC. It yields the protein CASSLGRTTYNEQFF.

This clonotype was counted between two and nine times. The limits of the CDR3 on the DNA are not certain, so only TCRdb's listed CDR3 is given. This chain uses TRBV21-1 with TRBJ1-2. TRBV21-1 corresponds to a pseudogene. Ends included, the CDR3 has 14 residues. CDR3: CASRWASGAYGYTF.

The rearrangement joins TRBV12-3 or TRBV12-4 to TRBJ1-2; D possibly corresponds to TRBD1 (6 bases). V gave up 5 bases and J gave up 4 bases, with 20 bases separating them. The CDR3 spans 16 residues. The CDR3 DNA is TGTGCCAGCAGTCCCAATGCCAGGGGCCAGGGCTATGGCTACACCTTC. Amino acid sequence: CASSPNARGQGYGYTF.

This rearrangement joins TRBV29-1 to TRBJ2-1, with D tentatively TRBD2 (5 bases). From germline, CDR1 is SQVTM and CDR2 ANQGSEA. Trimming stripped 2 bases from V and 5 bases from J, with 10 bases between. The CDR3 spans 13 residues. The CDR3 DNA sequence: TGCAGCGTTGAAAGCGGCCACCACAATGAGCAGTTCTTC. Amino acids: CSVESGHHNEQFF.

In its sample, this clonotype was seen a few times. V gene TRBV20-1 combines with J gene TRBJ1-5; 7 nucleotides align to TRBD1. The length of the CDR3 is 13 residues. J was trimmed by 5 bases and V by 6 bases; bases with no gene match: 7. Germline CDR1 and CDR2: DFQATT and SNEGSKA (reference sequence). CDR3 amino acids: CSARDSIDQPQHF. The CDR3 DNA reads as TGCAGTGCCAGGGACAGTATTGATCAGCCCCAGCATTTT.

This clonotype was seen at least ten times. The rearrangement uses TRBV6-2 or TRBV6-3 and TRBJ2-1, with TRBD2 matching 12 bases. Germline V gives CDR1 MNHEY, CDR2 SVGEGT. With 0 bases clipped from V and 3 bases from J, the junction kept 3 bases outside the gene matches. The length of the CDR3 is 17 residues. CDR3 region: CASSYSGLAGIYNEQFF. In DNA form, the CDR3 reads TGTGCCAGCAGTTACTCGGGACTAGCGGGCATCTACAATGAGCAGTTCTTC.

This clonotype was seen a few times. The CDR3 sequence: CSALHPSSYNEQFF. As DNA, the CDR3 is TGCAGTGCTCTTCACCCCAGCTCCTACAATGAGCAGTTCTTC. The chain has TRBV20-1 and TRBJ2-1; no clear D gene. V gave up 5 bases and J gave up 0 bases, with 11 bases separating them. This CDR3 has 14 residues. Per the germline V gene, CDR1 is DFQATT and CDR2 is SNEGSKA (reference sequence).

The CDR3, as DNA: TGCAGTGCTAGAGTGCCACGGACAAGCTGGGTCGAGCAGTACTTC. Its protein is CSARVPRTSWVEQYF. V and J are TRBV20-1 and TRBJ2-7, with D perhaps TRBD1 (5 bases). The CDR3 spans 15 residues. V lost 1 base to trimming and J lost 6 bases, with 19 bases between them. Germline V lookup: CDR1 DFQATT, CDR2 SNEGSKA (reference sequence).

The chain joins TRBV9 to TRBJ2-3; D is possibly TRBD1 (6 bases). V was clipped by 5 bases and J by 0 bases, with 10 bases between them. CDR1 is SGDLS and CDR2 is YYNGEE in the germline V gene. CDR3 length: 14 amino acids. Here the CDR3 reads CASRKGESTDTQYF. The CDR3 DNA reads TGTGCCAGCAGGAAGGGGGAAAGCACAGATACGCAGTATTTT.

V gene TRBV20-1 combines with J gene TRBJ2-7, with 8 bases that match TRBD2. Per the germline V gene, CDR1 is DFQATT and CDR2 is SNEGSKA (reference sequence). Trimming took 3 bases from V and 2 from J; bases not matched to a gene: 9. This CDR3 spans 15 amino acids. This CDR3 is CSASGGGAPTYEQYF. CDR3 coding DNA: TGCAGTGCTAGCGGGGGGGGGGCTCCCACCTACGAGCAGTACTTC.

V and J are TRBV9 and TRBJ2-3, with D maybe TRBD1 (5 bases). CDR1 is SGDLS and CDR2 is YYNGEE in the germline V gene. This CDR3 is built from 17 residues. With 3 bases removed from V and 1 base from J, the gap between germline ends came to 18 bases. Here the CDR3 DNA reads TGTGCCAGCAGCGCCCGAGATAGGGGAATCGGCACAGATACGCAGTATTTT. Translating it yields CASSARDRGIGTDTQYF.

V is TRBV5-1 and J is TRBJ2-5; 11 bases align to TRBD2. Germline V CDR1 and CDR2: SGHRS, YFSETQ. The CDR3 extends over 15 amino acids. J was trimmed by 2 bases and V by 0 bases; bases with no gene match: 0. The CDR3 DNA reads TGCGCCAGCAGCTTGGCTAGCGGGAGGCAAGAGACCCAGTACTTC. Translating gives CASSLASGRQETQYF.

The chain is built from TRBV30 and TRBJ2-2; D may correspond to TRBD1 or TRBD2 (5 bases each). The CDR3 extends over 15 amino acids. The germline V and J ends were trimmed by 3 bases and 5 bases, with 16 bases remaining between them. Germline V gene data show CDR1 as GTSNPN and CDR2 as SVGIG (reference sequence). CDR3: CAWRRDRGETGELFF. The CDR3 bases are TGTGCCTGGAGGCGCGATAGGGGAGAAACCGGGGAGCTGTTTTTT.

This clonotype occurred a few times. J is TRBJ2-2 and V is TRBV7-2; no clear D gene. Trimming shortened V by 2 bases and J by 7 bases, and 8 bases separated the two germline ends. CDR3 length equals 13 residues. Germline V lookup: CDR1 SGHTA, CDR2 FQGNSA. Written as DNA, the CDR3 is TGTGCCAGCAGCTTATACTATGTCGGGGAGCTGTTTTTT. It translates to CASSLYYVGELFF.

Written as DNA, the CDR3 is TGTGCCAGCAGTCGTGAGCGTTACAGGGAGACCCAGTACTTC. It specifies CASSRERYRETQYF. This rearrangement joins TRBV27 to TRBJ2-5, with TRBD1 as a possible D gene (5 bases). V was trimmed by 5 bases and J by 5 bases, leaving 15 bases between them. Germline CDR1 is MNHEY and CDR2 is SMNVEV (reference sequence). The CDR3 consists of 14 residues.

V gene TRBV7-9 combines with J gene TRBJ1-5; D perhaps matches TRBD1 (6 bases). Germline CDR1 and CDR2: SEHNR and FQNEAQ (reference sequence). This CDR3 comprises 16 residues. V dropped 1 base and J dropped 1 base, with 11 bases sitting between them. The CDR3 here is CASSLERGGSNQPQHF. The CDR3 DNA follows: TGTGCCAGCAGCTTAGAGCGGGGGGGCAGCAATCAGCCCCAGCATTTT.

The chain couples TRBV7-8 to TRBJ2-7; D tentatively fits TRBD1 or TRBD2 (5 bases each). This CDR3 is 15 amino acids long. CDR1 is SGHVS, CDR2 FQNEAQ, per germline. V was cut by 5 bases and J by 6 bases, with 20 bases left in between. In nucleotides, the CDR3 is TGTGCCAGCAGCGAAGGCCCGACATGGGGGTCCGAGCAGTACTTC. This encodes CASSEGPTWGSEQYF. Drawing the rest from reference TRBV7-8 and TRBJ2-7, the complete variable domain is GAGVSQSPRYKVAKRGQDVALRCDPISGHVSLFWYQQALGQGPEFLTYFQNEAQLDKSGLPSDRFFAERPEGSVSTLKIQRTQQEDSAVYLCASSEGPTWGSEQYFGPGTRLTVT.

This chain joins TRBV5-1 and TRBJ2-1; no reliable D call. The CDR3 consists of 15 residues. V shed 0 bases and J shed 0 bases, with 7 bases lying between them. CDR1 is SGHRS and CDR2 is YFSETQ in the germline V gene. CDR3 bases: TGCGCCAGCAGCTTGGCCCAAAGCTCCTACAATGAGCAGTTCTTC. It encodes CASSLAQSSYNEQFF.

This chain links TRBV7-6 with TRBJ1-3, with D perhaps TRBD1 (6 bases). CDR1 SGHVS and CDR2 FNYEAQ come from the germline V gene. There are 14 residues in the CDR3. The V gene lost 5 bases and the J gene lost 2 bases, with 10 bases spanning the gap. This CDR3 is CASSPNRAGNTIYF. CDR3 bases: TGTGCCAGCAGCCCCAACAGGGCTGGAAACACCATATATTTT.

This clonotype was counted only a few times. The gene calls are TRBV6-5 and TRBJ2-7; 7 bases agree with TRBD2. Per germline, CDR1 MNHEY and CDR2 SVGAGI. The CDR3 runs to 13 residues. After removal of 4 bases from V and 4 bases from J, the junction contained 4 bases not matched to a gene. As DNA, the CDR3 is TGTGCCAGCAGTTCGGGACTAAAGTACGAGCAGTACTTC. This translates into CASSSGLKYEQYF.

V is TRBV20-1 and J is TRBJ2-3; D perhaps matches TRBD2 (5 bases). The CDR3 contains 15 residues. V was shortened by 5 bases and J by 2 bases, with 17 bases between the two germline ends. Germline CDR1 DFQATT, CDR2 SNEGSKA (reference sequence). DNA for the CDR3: TGCAGTGCTGTCATAGATGCCGGGAACACAGATACGCAGTATTTT. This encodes CSAVIDAGNTDTQYF.

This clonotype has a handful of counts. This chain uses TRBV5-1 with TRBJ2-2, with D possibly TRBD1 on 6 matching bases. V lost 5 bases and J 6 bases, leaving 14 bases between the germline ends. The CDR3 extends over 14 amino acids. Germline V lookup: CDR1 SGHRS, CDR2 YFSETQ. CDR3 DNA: TGCGCCAGCAGTCAGGGGTGGATGGCCGGGGAGCTGTTTTTT. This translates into CASSQGWMAGELFF.

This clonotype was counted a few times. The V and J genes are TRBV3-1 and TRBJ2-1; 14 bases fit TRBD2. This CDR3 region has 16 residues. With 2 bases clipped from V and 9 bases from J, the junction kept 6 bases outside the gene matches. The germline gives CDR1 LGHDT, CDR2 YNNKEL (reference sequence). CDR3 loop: CASSQRLAGGLSEQFF. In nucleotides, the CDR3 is TGTGCCAGCAGCCAAAGACTAGCGGGGGGGCTTAGTGAGCAGTTCTTC.